This TCR beta chain was documented in a study of OX40 agonist ivuxolimab in advanced cancers. For the study at large: An agonistic human IgG2 monoclonal antibody against OX40 (CD134) was given. The study reported partial responses in three patients: one hepatocellular carcinoma, two cutaneous melanoma.

The table came from immunoSEQ multiplex PCR; TCRdb's copy has only in-frame clones and leaves some out. In the table there are about 37,000 clones, 87% of which are singletons. CDR3 size: 15 residues. Per germline, CDR1 SGHRS and CDR2 YFSETQ. V shed 1 base and J shed 3 bases, with 11 bases lying between them. This clonotype was obtained from an adult with an advanced solid tumor such as melanoma, head and neck, liver or kidney cancer. This chain uses TRBV5-1 with TRBJ2-1, with D perhaps matching TRBD1 or TRBD2 (5 bases each). Sample: CD4+ or CD8+ T cells sorted from blood, taken in a trial of the OX40 agonist ivuxolimab. CDR3 DNA: TGCGCCAGCAGCTTGAAGGGACCCGACTACAATGAGCAGTTCTTC. Encoded protein: CASSLKGPDYNEQFF.